Following are 26 T cell receptor beta chains from one sample sequenced in a study of cytomegalovirus exposure and HLA in healthy donors. Libraries were prepared by immunoSEQ multiplex PCR; TCRdb keeps only in-frame clonotypes and omits some of them. Among about 130,000 clones listed, roughly 95% were seen once. Material: PBMCs. These TCRs come from a man between 18 and 35 years old in good health and CMV-seronegative.

The V gene is TRBV6-1, the J gene TRBJ1-1; 7 nucleotides agree with TRBD1. The CDR3 sequence is 15 residues long. The ends lost 3 bases at V and 1 base at J; junction bases unmatched: 5. The germline V gene encodes CDR1 MNHNS and CDR2 SASEGT. In DNA form, the CDR3 reads TGTGCCAGCAGTGATACAGGGGTAGGGAACACTGAAGCTTTCTTT. This gives the protein CASSDTGVGNTEAFF.

The chain combines TRBV7-9 with TRBJ2-5; 8 nucleotides align to TRBD1. CDR3 length: 14 amino acids. Germline V gives CDR1 SEHNR, CDR2 FQNEAQ (reference sequence). With V trimmed by 4 bases and J by 3 bases, 4 bases remained unmatched. CDR3 coding DNA: TGTGCCAGCAGCTCCCCGACAGGGGAAGAGACCCAGTACTTC. This translates into CASSSPTGEETQYF.

The chain combines TRBV6-5 with TRBJ2-7; TRBD2 is a possible D gene (5 bases). With 4 bases removed from V and 6 bases from J, the gap between germline ends came to 19 bases. Germline V gene lookup returns CDR1 MNHEY and CDR2 SVGAGI. The CDR3 spans 15 residues. The CDR3 protein is CASSSGRGRYSEQYF. CDR3 nucleotide sequence: TGTGCCAGCAGTTCCGGACGCGGGCGCTATTCCGAGCAGTACTTC.

This chain uses TRBV6-5 with TRBJ1-1, with D possibly being TRBD1 (5 bases). The ends were cut back, 1 base at V and 2 bases at J, with 14 bases in the middle. This CDR3 is built from 16 residues. Germline CDR1 is MNHEY and CDR2 is SVGAGI. CDR3 in amino acids: CASSYFKGRTNTEAFF. Here the CDR3 DNA reads TGTGCCAGCAGTTACTTTAAGGGCCGGACAAACACTGAAGCTTTCTTT.

The chain has TRBV7-3 and TRBJ2-3, with TRBD2 identical over 10 bases. This CDR3 has 15 amino acids. Germline lookup yields CDR1 SGHTA and CDR2 FQGTGA. Trimming removed 2 bases from V and 10 bases from J; junction bases left unmatched: 9. The CDR3 nucleotides are TGTGCCAGCAGCTTAGGAGCTAGCGGGGGCTTCTCGCAGTATTTT. It is translated as CASSLGASGGFSQYF.

The V and J genes are TRBV7-6 and TRBJ2-7, with TRBD1 identical over 8 bases. Germline V CDR1 and CDR2: SGHVS, FNYEAQ. The CDR3 runs 14 residues. The V gene end was trimmed by 3 bases and the J gene end by 3 bases; junction bases not matched to a gene: 4. The CDR3 DNA reads TGTGCCAGCAGCTTCGGACAGGGCGACTACGAGCAGTACTTC. This gives the protein CASSFGQGDYEQYF. Full variable domain (missing parts from reference TRBV7-6 and TRBJ2-7): GAGVSQSPRYKVTKRGQDVALRCDPISGHVSLYWYRQALGQGPEFLTYFNYEAQQDKSGLPNDRFSAERPEGSISTLTIQRTEQRDSAMYRCASSFGQGDYEQYFGPGTRLTVT.

V and J are TRBV5-4 and TRBJ2-1, with D tentatively TRBD2 (7 bases). The germline V gene encodes CDR1 SGHNT and CDR2 YYREEE (reference sequence). CDR3 length: 15 amino acids. V dropped 4 bases and J dropped 4 bases, with 15 bases sitting between them. CDR3 sequence: CASSQDSGTYNEQFF. The CDR3 coding sequence is TGTGCCAGCAGCCAGGACAGCGGGACATACAATGAGCAGTTCTTC.

The chain is built from TRBV15 and TRBJ2-7; D remains ambiguous. Germline V gives CDR1 LNHNV, CDR2 YYDKDF (reference sequence). The ends were cut back, 0 bases at V and 2 bases at J, with 8 bases in the middle. The CDR3 totals 14 residues. CDR3 DNA: TGTGCCACCAGCAGAGAAAGCCCCGCCTACGAGCAGTACTTC. Translating gives CATSRESPAYEQYF.

This chain joins TRBV28 and TRBJ1-2, with 8 bases lining up with TRBD1. There are 14 residues in the CDR3. V trimming: 2 bases; J trimming: 5 bases; junction bases outside the gene matches: 4. Germline V CDR1 and CDR2: MDHEN, SYDVKM. Here the CDR3 DNA reads TGTGCCAGCAGTTTAGGACAGGGAGGGTATGGCTACACCTTC. Its protein is CASSLGQGGYGYTF.

The chain joins TRBV4-3 to TRBJ2-3; 10 nucleotides match TRBD2. With 4 bases clipped from V and 1 base from J, the junction kept 2 bases outside the gene matches. Per the germline V gene, CDR1 is LGHNA and CDR2 is YSLEER. The length of the CDR3 is 15 residues. CDR3 nucleotide sequence: TGCGCCAGCAGCCGAGGACTAGCGGGCACAGATACGCAGTATTTT. It codes for CASSRGLAGTDTQYF.

The chain combines TRBV19 with TRBJ1-5, with D tentatively TRBD1 (5 bases). The CDR3 is 14 residues long. CDR1 is LNHDA and CDR2 is SQIVND in the germline V gene (reference sequence). The V and J ends lost 3 bases and 3 bases respectively, with 9 bases between them. In DNA, the CDR3 is TGTGCCAGTAGTATCCAGGGTCCCAATCAGCCCCAGCATTTT. Residues: CASSIQGPNQPQHF.

This chain links TRBV5-1 with TRBJ1-1, with D unresolved. Germline CDR1 SGHRS, CDR2 YFSETQ. The V end lost 0 bases, the J end lost 3 bases, and 3 bases lay between the germline ends. CDR3 length equals 12 residues. CDR3 in DNA: TGCGCCAGCAGCTTGGGAGACACTGAAGCTTTCTTT. Its translation: CASSLGDTEAFF. The full variable domain, with the rest looked up from reference TRBV5-1 and TRBJ1-1, is KAGVTQTPRYLIKTRGQQVTLSCSPISGHRSVSWYQQTPGQGLQFLFEYFSETQRNKGNFPGRFSGRQFSNSRSEMNVSTLELGDSALYLCASSLGDTEAFFGQGTRLTVV.

The V and J genes are TRBV29-1 and TRBJ2-3; TRBD2 matches at 7 bases. J lost 1 base, V lost 4 bases, and 5 bases had no gene match. The germline gives CDR1 SQVTM, CDR2 ANQGSEA. This CDR3 contains 14 residues. The CDR3 DNA sequence: TGCAGCGTTGGAGGCGGGAGAGGCACAGATACGCAGTATTTT. This encodes CSVGGGRGTDTQYF.

This chain links TRBV4-3 with TRBJ2-7, with TRBD1 matching over 8 bases. V gave up 4 bases and J gave up 7 bases; unmatched junction bases: 9. Looked up from germline, CDR1 is LGHNA and CDR2 is YSLEER. The CDR3 is made up of 14 amino acids. The CDR3 loop is CASSPKTGAREQYF. The CDR3 DNA sequence: TGCGCCAGCAGCCCTAAGACAGGGGCCAGGGAGCAGTACTTC.

V gene TRBV25-1 combines with J gene TRBJ2-4; tentative D call: TRBD2 (5 bases). Trimming left V 2 bases short and J 0 bases short, with 11 bases between. Germline lookup yields CDR1 MGHDK and CDR2 SYGVNS. The length of the CDR3 is 16 residues. The CDR3 DNA reads as TGTGCCAGCAGTGAAGAGGGCAAACTAGCCAAAAACATTCAGTACTTC. Translating it yields CASSEEGKLAKNIQYF.

This clone was seen a single time. The chain is built from TRBV28 and TRBJ2-7; 12 bases fit TRBD1. The V segment lost 6 bases and the J segment 2 bases; nucleotides outside the gene matches: 8. CDR3 length equals 16 residues. The germline V gene has CDR1 MDHEN and CDR2 SYDVKM. As DNA, the CDR3 is TGTGCCAGCAGCCTCGGGACAGGGGGCCTCCCCTACGAGCAGTACTTC. It encodes CASSLGTGGLPYEQYF.

DNA for the CDR3: TGTGCCAGCAGCCAAAAAGCCGTCCGCACAGATACGCAGTATTTT. As protein: CASSQKAVRTDTQYF. This chain links TRBV14 with TRBJ2-3; D ambiguous. V was shortened by 2 bases and J by 1 base, with 10 bases between the two germline ends. The CDR3 consists of 15 residues. Germline V gives CDR1 SGHDN, CDR2 FVKESK.

The chain carries TRBV5-6 and TRBJ1-1; 8 bases are a match to TRBD1. V shed 0 bases, J shed 1 base, and the junction held 2 bases outside the gene matches. Germline CDR1 and CDR2: SGHDT and YYEEEE. The CDR3 totals 15 residues. CDR3 residues: CASSLARGRNTEAFF. The CDR3 DNA sequence: TGTGCCAGCAGCTTGGCCAGGGGGCGGAACACTGAAGCTTTCTTT.

The rearrangement uses TRBV30 and TRBJ2-1, with a possible D match to TRBD2 (5 bases). Germline-derived CDR1 and CDR2 are GTSNPN and SVGIG (reference sequence). With 2 bases removed from V and 3 bases from J, the gap between germline ends came to 11 bases. This CDR3 contains 14 residues. Here the CDR3 DNA reads TGTGCCTGGAGTAAAGCGGAGCTCTACAATGAGCAGTTCTTC. It translates to CAWSKAELYNEQFF. Full variable domain (outside the CDR3, taken from reference TRBV30 and TRBJ2-1): SQTIHQWPATLVQPVGSPLSLECTVEGTSNPNLYWYRQAAGRGLQLLFYSVGIGQISSEVPQNLSASRPQDRQFILSSKKLLLSDSGFYLCAWSKAELYNEQFFGPGTRLTVL.

This chain links TRBV13 with TRBJ2-7; D unclear. Germline CDR1 PRHDT, CDR2 FYEKMQ (reference sequence). The CDR3 totals 15 residues. Trimming took 2 bases from V and 6 from J, leaving 17 bases between them. The CDR3 loop reads CASSLWSTLAGEQYF. Written as DNA, the CDR3 is TGTGCCAGCAGCTTATGGAGCACCCTTGCCGGCGAGCAGTACTTC. The full variable domain, in which reference TRBV13 and TRBJ2-7 provide the parts outside the CDR3, is AAGVIQSPRHLIKEKRETATLKCYPIPRHDTVYWYQQGPGQDPQFLISFYEKMQSDKGSIPDRFSAQQFSDYHSELNMSSLELGDSALYFCASSLWSTLAGEQYFGPGTRLTVT.

The genes are TRBV11-2 and TRBJ1-1, with 7 bases that match TRBD1. The V segment lost 5 bases and the J segment 10 bases; nucleotides outside the gene matches: 16. This CDR3 has 15 residues. Looked up from germline, CDR1 is SGHAT and CDR2 is FQNNGV. In DNA, the CDR3 is TGTGCCAGCAGCCATTTGGACAGGCCCACGCGGGGAGCTTTCTTT. This encodes CASSHLDRPTRGAFF.

As for this clone: In the same sample, other DNA sequences code for this CDR3. The CDR3 coding sequence is TGTGCCAGCAGTTTGAGGGGGCGGGACAATGAGCAGTTCTTC. It codes for CASSLRGRDNEQFF. The gene calls are TRBV28 and TRBJ2-1, with 7 nucleotides matching TRBD1. V lost 3 bases, J lost 5 bases, and 4 bases stayed unmatched. Looked up from germline, CDR1 is MDHEN and CDR2 is SYDVKM. The CDR3 has 14 residues.

The chain has TRBV18 and TRBJ2-7, with D possibly being TRBD2 (5 bases). This CDR3 contains 15 residues. Germline V gene lookup returns CDR1 KGHSH and CDR2 LQKENI. V was pared by 0 bases and J by 6 bases, with 15 bases between. DNA for the CDR3: TGTGCCAGCTCACCACCAGCCGGGCGGGCGGGCGAGCAGTACTTC. Translation: CASSPPAGRAGEQYF. The full variable domain, its missing parts supplied by reference TRBV18 and TRBJ2-7, is NAGVMQNPRHLVRRRGQEARLRCSPMKGHSHVYWYRQLPEEGLKFMVYLQKENIIDESGMPKERFSAEFPKEGPSILRIQQVVRGDSAAYFCASSPPAGRAGEQYFGPGTRLTVT.

Only one count was recorded for this clone. J is TRBJ2-1 and V is TRBV7-8, with TRBD2 matching 7 bases. Trimming cost V 1 base and J 4 bases; bases outside gene matches: 4. Germline CDR1 SGHVS, CDR2 FQNEAQ. The CDR3 has 15 amino acids. The CDR3 nucleotides are TGTGCCAGCAGCTTAGGGGGCGGGAGTTACAATGAGCAGTTCTTC. Translating gives CASSLGGGSYNEQFF.

The chain couples TRBV7-9 to TRBJ2-5; 9 bases agree with TRBD1. The J segment lost 5 bases and the V segment lost 5 bases, leaving 9 bases of the junction unmatched. Looked up from germline, CDR1 is SEHNR and CDR2 is FQNEAQ (reference sequence). This CDR3 is 15 amino acids long. Here the CDR3 reads CASSHVGQGRETQYF. CDR3 bases: TGTGCCAGCAGCCATGTTGGACAGGGGAGGGAGACCCAGTACTTC.

The rearrangement uses TRBV7-3 and TRBJ2-3, with 7 bases fitting TRBD2. The CDR3 spans 16 residues. Germline assignment: CDR1 SGHTA and CDR2 FQGTGA. Trimming cost V 5 bases and J 1 base; bases outside gene matches: 9. The CDR3 spells CASSPTVAGGTDTQYF. The CDR3 DNA follows: TGTGCCAGCAGCCCCACGGTGGCGGGGGGCACAGATACGCAGTATTTT.